The 9 T cell receptor beta chains in this list originate from one sample, sequenced in a study of T cell changes during pregnancy in multiple sclerosis. Profiling relied on immunoSEQ multiplex PCR, and the TCRdb table lists in-frame clones only, not all of them. This sample yields tens of thousands of clones, of which roughly 92% are seen a single time; 2.8% belongs to the top ten. Sequenced here: peripheral blood, sampled in the third trimester of pregnancy. These receptors were taken from a female donor in good health, enrolled as a control in a pregnancy study.

The V call is TRBV6-4, the J call TRBJ2-2, with 14 bases that match TRBD2. Germline assignment: CDR1 MRHNA and CDR2 SNTAGT. CDR3 length: 16 amino acids. V shed 8 bases and J 2 bases; nucleotides not matched to a gene: 4. CDR3 sequence (DNA): TGTGCCAGCTCGGGACTAGCGGGGGCCAACACCGGGGAGCTGTTTTTT. Protein: CASSGLAGANTGELFF.

The chain combines TRBV6-1 with TRBJ1-2, with D tentatively TRBD1 (6 bases). Germline assignment: CDR1 MNHNS and CDR2 SASEGT. Trimming shortened V by 6 bases and J by 8 bases, and 13 bases separated the two germline ends. This CDR3 contains 12 residues. The CDR3 reads CASRADSYGYTF. CDR3 sequence (DNA): TGTGCCAGCAGGGCGGACAGTTACGGCTACACCTTC.

V gene TRBV5-6 combines with J gene TRBJ2-7, with 11 bases identical to TRBD2. V was pared by 0 bases and J by 6 bases, with 8 bases of the junction left unmatched. The CDR3 extends over 16 amino acids. Germline CDR1 SGHDT, CDR2 YYEEEE. CDR3 sequence reads: CASSLAVLAGGGEQYF. In DNA form, the CDR3 reads TGTGCCAGCAGCTTGGCGGTTCTAGCGGGAGGAGGCGAGCAGTACTTC.

This clone appeared once. This chain uses TRBV2 with TRBJ1-2; 8 bases match TRBD1. There are 15 residues in the CDR3. The germline V gene has CDR1 SNHLY and CDR2 FYNNEI. J gave up 4 bases and V 3 bases, and 7 bases lay outside the gene matches. The CDR3 bases are TGTGCCAGCAGTGACTCAGGGGGCCAGCTCTATGGCTACACCTTC. Its protein is CASSDSGGQLYGYTF.

About this clone: This CDR3 is also generated by other DNA sequences in the sample. V gene TRBV28 combines with J gene TRBJ1-5, with 7 nucleotides matching TRBD1. Germline V gene sequence: CDR1 MDHEN, CDR2 SYDVKM. This CDR3 contains 14 residues. V lost 6 bases and J lost 1; bases outside the gene matches: 3. The CDR3 DNA reads TGTGCCAGCAGGCGACAGGGAAGCAATCAGCCCCAGCATTTT. Its translation is CASRRQGSNQPQHF.

The V gene is TRBV19, the J gene TRBJ2-1; 9 bases fit TRBD2. V was pared by 2 bases and J by 5 bases, with 4 bases of the junction left unmatched. Germline V CDR1 and CDR2: LNHDA, SQIVND (reference sequence). The CDR3 is made up of 15 amino acids. The CDR3 here is CASSILAGNNNEQFF. Here the CDR3 DNA reads TGTGCCAGTAGTATACTAGCGGGGAACAACAATGAGCAGTTCTTC.

This clone was detected only once. The DNA for the CDR3 is TGTGCCAGCAGCTTGTGGACAGGCACCAGGGAGTACTTC. This sequence encodes CASSLWTGTREYF. The chain has TRBV5-5 and TRBJ2-7, with TRBD1 matching 7 bases. CDR1 is SGHKS and CDR2 is YYEKEE in the germline V gene (reference sequence). The CDR3 has 13 residues. The V and J ends lost 1 base and 11 bases, in that order; junction bases with no gene match: 9.

V is TRBV27 and J is TRBJ2-1, with TRBD2 matching over 8 bases. CDR1 is MNHEY, CDR2 SMNVEV, per germline (reference sequence). V lost 4 bases to trimming and J lost 0 bases; unmatched junction nucleotides: 2. The CDR3 contains 15 residues. In nucleotides, the CDR3 is TGTGCCAGCAGTTCCCTAGCGGGCTCCTACAATGAGCAGTTCTTC. This sequence encodes CASSSLAGSYNEQFF.

This clone was recorded once. The chain uses TRBV5-4 and TRBJ2-3; 7 nucleotides align to TRBD2. Germline V lookup: CDR1 SGHNT, CDR2 YYREEE (reference sequence). The CDR3 spans 15 residues. The V segment lost 3 bases and the J segment 1 base; nucleotides outside the gene matches: 5. CDR3 residues: CASSSSGVGTDTQYF. DNA for the CDR3: TGTGCCAGCAGCTCCAGCGGGGTGGGCACAGATACGCAGTATTTT.